A selection of T cell receptor beta chains follows, all from one sample in a study of PD-1 blockade in classical Hodgkin lymphoma. The assay was immunoSEQ multiplex PCR, and TCRdb's table has in-frame clones only and misses some. This sample carries roughly 20,000 clones, about 85% of them seen once, and the ten largest clones take 10% to 15%. Sequenced material: peripheral blood mononuclear cells (PBMCs), taken before the fourth cycle of nivolumab. These receptors were taken from a human donor with classical Hodgkin lymphoma. CDR3s include the opening cysteine and the closing phenylalanine or tryptophan. D genes are given only for firm matches. Where a row states a size, it is once, few, many or the class of an expanded clone; other rows omit it.

TRBJ2-5 | NA | NA | TRBV7-2 | TGTGCCAGCAGCTTACAGGCCATCGGGACCCAGTACTTC | CASSLQAIGTQYF
TRBJ2-7 | NA | TRBD2 | TRBV9 | TGTGCCAGCAGCTCCGGGGGGGCCCCCTACGAGCAGTACTTC | CASSSGGAPYEQYF
TRBJ1-2 | NA | NA | TRBV5-1 | TGCGCCAGCAGCTTCACGGAAACTAACTATGGCTACACCTTC | CASSFTETNYGYTF
TRBJ2-7 | NA | TRBD2 | TRBV5-1 | TGCGCCAGCAGCTTGTCGGCGGGAGGGTCCTACGAGCAGTACTTC | CASSLSAGGSYEQYF
TRBJ1-3 | NA | TRBD1 | TRBV7-9 | TGTGCCAGCAGCCGATGGGACAGGGGAAACACCATATATTTT | CASSRWDRGNTIYF
TRBJ2-7 | NA | NA | TRBV7-2 | TGTGCCAGCAGCTGGAGGGAGTCCTACGAGCAGTACTTC | CASSWRESYEQYF
TRBJ2-3 | NA | NA | TRBV6-5 | TGTGCCAGCAGTTACTCTAGGGCCACAGATACGCAGTATTTT | CASSYSRATDTQYF
TRBJ1-5 | NA | TRBD1 | TRBV28 | TGTGCCAGCAGTTTCATTGCCGGGACAGGGGGCAGCAATCAGCCCCAGCATTTT | CASSFIAGTGGSNQPQHF
TRBJ2-7 | NA | TRBD2 | TRBV7-2 | TGTGCCAGCAGCTTAGCCCCTAGCGGGGGGGCCTACGAGCAGTACTTC | CASSLAPSGGAYEQYF
TRBJ2-2 | NA | NA | TRBV2 | TGTGCCAGCAGTCGCCGGGGAGACACCGGGGAGCTGTTTTTT | CASSRRGDTGELFF
TRBJ1-5 | NA | NA | TRBV19 | TGTGCCAGTAAGCCTTTTCAAAACAATCAGCCCCAGCATTTT | CASKPFQNNQPQHF
TRBJ2-1 | NA | NA | TRBV19 | TGTGCCAGTAGTATACTTCGGGGACTTTCCTCCTACAATGAGCAGTTCTTC | CASSILRGLSSYNEQFF
TRBJ2-7 | NA | TRBD1 | TRBV29-1 | TGCAGCGCCAAACGACAGGGGGCGAACTACGAGCAGTACTTC | CSAKRQGANYEQYF
TRBJ1-5 | NA | TRBD1 | TRBV7-9 | TGTGCCAGCAGCTTACGAGGACAGGGGGGCAATCAGCCCCAGCATTTT | CASSLRGQGGNQPQHF
TRBJ2-2 | NA | TRBD1 | TRBV7-7 | TGTGCCAGCAGTCGAGACAGGGGACCCACCGGGGAGCTGTTTTTT | CASSRDRGPTGELFF
TRBJ1-4 | NA | NA | TRBV4-1 | TGCGCCAGCAGCCCTCGGGAGGGAACTGAAAAACTGTTTTTT | CASSPREGTEKLFF
TRBJ2-1 | few | TRBD2 | TRBV2 | TGTGCCAGCAGTCGCCTAGCGGGAGGCGGCAATGAGCAGTTCTTC | CASSRLAGGGNEQFF
TRBJ2-3 | NA | NA | TRBV2 | TGTGCCAGCTTAGGAGGCCCTAGCACAGATACGCAGTATTTT | CASLGGPSTDTQYF
TRBJ2-7 | NA | NA | TRBV21-1 | TGTGCCAGCAGCAAAGTCTGTGCAGGTCCTTTCGAAGAGCAGTACTTC | CASSKVCAGPFEEQYF
TRBJ2-7 | NA | TRBD1 | TRBV11-2 | TGTGCCAGCAGCACTCCGACAGGGGGCTACGAGCAGTACTTC | CASSTPTGGYEQYF
TRBJ1-2 | NA | TRBD1 | TRBV18 | TGTGCCAGCTCACCTCTTGCCACAGGGGGCGACTATGGCTACACCTTC | CASSPLATGGDYGYTF
TRBJ2-2 | NA | NA | TRBV5-4 | TGTGCCAGCAGCTTGGACAGGGTGAGCACCGGGGAGCTGTTTTTT | CASSLDRVSTGELFF
TRBJ1-2 | NA | NA | TRBV30 | TGTGCCTGGACCCCCAGTTATGGCTACACCTTC | CAWTPSYGYTF
TRBJ2-3 | NA | NA | TRBV5-4 | TGTGCCAGCAACCTACAAAGCACAGATACGCAGTATTTT | CASNLQSTDTQYF
TRBJ2-1 | NA | NA | TRBV6-1 | TGTGCCAGCAGTTGGACGTCTGAGCAGTTCTTC | CASSWTSEQFF
TRBJ1-2 | NA | NA | TRBV7-9 | TGTGCCAGCAGCTTATTGGACAGCTATGGCTACACCTTC | CASSLLDSYGYTF
TRBJ2-5 | NA | NA | TRBV19 | TGTGCCAGTAGTACCCGGACGGGCCGAGGGGAGACCCAGTACTTC | CASSTRTGRGETQYF
TRBJ1-6 | NA | TRBD1 | TRBV12-5 | TGTGCTAGTGGTTGGGGCAGGGGGGACTCACCCCTCCACTTT | CASGWGRGDSPLHF
TRBJ2-5 | NA | NA | TRBV28 | TGTGCCAGCAGGAGGGACGTCATAAGGCAAGAGACCCAGTACTTC | CASRRDVIRQETQYF
TRBJ1-5 | NA | NA | TRBV6-1 | TGTGCCAGCAGTGAAGCCCGGGGCCGAGGCAATCAGCCCCAGCATTTT | CASSEARGRGNQPQHF
TRBJ2-3 | NA | TRBD2 | TRBV27 | TGTGCCAGCAGTTCCGGGACTAGCGTTTTCACAGATACGCAGTATTTT | CASSSGTSVFTDTQYF
TRBJ1-1 | NA | NA | TRBV18 | TGTGCCAGCTCACCACGGGTCGGAATGAATGAAGCTTTCTTT | CASSPRVGMNEAFF
TRBJ2-3 | NA | TRBD1 | TRBV19 | TGTGCCAGTAGTACTGGACAGGGTACAGATACGCAGTATTTT | CASSTGQGTDTQYF
TRBJ2-5 | NA | NA | TRBV11-2 | TGTGCCAGCAGCCCAACTGGTCAAGGGACCCAGTACTTC | CASSPTGQGTQYF
TRBJ1-6 | NA | TRBD1 | TRBV19 | TGTGCCAGTAGCTCCGACAGGGGGGCCCGGAATTCACCCCTCCACTTT | CASSSDRGARNSPLHF
TRBJ2-7 | NA | NA | TRBV2 | TGTGCCAGCAGTGAACGAGGCTACGAGCAGTACTTC | CASSERGYEQYF
TRBJ2-7 | NA | NA | TRBV5-1 | TGCGCCAGCAGCGCGACTCTAACAGGGAACTACGAGCAGTACTTC | CASSATLTGNYEQYF
TRBJ2-5 | NA | NA | TRBV7-6 | TGTGCCAGCAGCTTAGGTAGCGGTCACCGAGAGACCCAGTACTTC | CASSLGSGHRETQYF
TRBJ1-2 | NA | TRBD1 | TRBV7-9 | TGTGCCAGCAGCTTAAAGAGAAAAGGGGGCAACAACTATGGCTACACCTTC | CASSLKRKGGNNYGYTF
TRBJ2-7 | few | TRBD1 | TRBV7-6 | TGTGCCAGCAGCGAGAGGACAGGGTCCTACGAGCAGTACTTC | CASSERTGSYEQYF
TRBJ2-4 | once | TRBD2 | TRBV6-1 | TGTGCCAGCTCCTCGGGGGGGGCCAAAAACATTCAGTACTTC | CASSSGGAKNIQYF
TRBJ2-3 | NA | NA | TRBV25-1 | TGTGCCAGCAGTGAAGGGGTCCCGGAGGCAGATACGCAGTATTTT | CASSEGVPEADTQYF
TRBJ2-1 | NA | TRBD2 | TRBV11-3 | TGTGCCAGCAGCTCGGGACTAGCATACAATGAGCAGTTCTTC | CASSSGLAYNEQFF
TRBJ2-7 | NA | NA | TRBV14 | TGTGCCAGCAGCCCGACAGGTTCGCCCTACGAGCAGTACTTC | CASSPTGSPYEQYF
TRBJ1-1 | NA | NA | TRBV7-2 | TGTGCCAGCAGCTTAGGGGCCCTGAACACTGAAGCTTTCTTT | CASSLGALNTEAFF
TRBJ1-6 | NA | NA | TRBV18 | TGTGCCAGCTCACCACGGGCGGATAATTCACCCCTCCACTTT | CASSPRADNSPLHF
TRBJ2-7 | NA | NA | TRBV11-2 | TGTGCCAGCAGCTCTTTGGCGGACTACGAGCAGTACTTC | CASSSLADYEQYF
TRBJ1-5 | NA | TRBD1 | TRBV5-1 | TGCGCCAGCAGCTGGGGGACAGGCAATCAGCCCCAGCATTTT | CASSWGTGNQPQHF
TRBJ2-5 | NA | TRBD2 | TRBV4-3 | TGCGCCAGCAGCCAGGCTTTCGGGCTAGCGGGAGAAGAGACCCAGTACTTC | CASSQAFGLAGEETQYF
TRBJ2-2 | NA | NA | TRBV19 | TGTGCCAGTAGTATAGGGGGTGCACCCGGGGAGCTGTTTTTT | CASSIGGAPGELFF
TRBJ1-5 | NA | TRBD1 | TRBV19 | TGTGCCAGTAGTGGGACAGGGACTCTGGGTCAGCCCCAGCATTTT | CASSGTGTLGQPQHF
TRBJ1-6 | NA | NA | TRBV27 | TGTGCCAGCAGTTTGAGGGGTTCACCCCTCCACTTT | CASSLRGSPLHF
TRBJ2-3 | NA | TRBD2 | TRBV18 | TGTGCCAGCTCACCGACTAGCGGGAGCACAGATACGCAGTATTTT | CASSPTSGSTDTQYF
TRBJ1-6 | few | TRBD1 | TRBV19 | TGTGCCAGTAGCACCCGGGACAGGGCTACGAATTCACCCCTCCACTTT | CASSTRDRATNSPLHF
TRBJ2-7 | NA | NA | TRBV21-1 | TGTGCCAGCTACACAAGAGCGACGAGGCAGTACTTC | CASYTRATRQYF
TRBJ2-5 | once | NA | TRBV7-2 | TGTGCCAGCAGCCTAGAAGTAGGGAAAGAGACCCAGTACTTC | CASSLEVGKETQYF
TRBJ2-7 | NA | NA | TRBV18 | TGTGCCAGCTCACCACCGAATCTCCACGAGCAGTACTTC | CASSPPNLHEQYF
TRBJ2-7 | few | NA | TRBV28 | TGTGCCAGCAGTTTTATAGACGAGCAGTACTTC | CASSFIDEQYF
TRBJ1-5 | NA | NA | TRBV6-1 | TGTGCCAGCAGTGAGGTCGGGGTTCAGCCCCAGCATTTT | CASSEVGVQPQHF